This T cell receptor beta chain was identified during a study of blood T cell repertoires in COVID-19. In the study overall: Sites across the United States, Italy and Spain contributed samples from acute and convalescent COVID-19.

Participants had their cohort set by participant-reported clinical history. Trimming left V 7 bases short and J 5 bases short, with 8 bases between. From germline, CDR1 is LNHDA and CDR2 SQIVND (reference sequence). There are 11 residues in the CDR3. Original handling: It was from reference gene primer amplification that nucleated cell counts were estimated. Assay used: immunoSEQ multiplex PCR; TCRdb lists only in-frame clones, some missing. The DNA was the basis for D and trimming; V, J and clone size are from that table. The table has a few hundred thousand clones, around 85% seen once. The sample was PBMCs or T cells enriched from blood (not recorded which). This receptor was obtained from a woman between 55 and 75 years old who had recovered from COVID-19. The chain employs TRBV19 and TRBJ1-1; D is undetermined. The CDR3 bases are TGTGCCAGTAAGTCGGGTACTGAAGCTTTCTTT. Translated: CASKSGTEAFF.